This paragraph reports one TCR beta chain. Only in-frame clones appear in the TCRdb table, and some are missing; sequencing was by immunoSEQ multiplex PCR. The sample includes about 100,000 clones, roughly 90% of them seen just once. This record belongs to a study of T cell changes during pregnancy in multiple sclerosis. Germline V gene data show CDR1 as SEHNR and CDR2 as FQNEAQ (reference sequence). V was clipped by 1 base and J by 6 bases; unmatched bases: 12. There are 18 residues in the CDR3. This chain joins TRBV7-9 and TRBJ2-5; 12 bases are a match to TRBD1. This clonotype was obtained from a female donor with multiple sclerosis, enrolled in a pregnancy study. Sequenced material: peripheral blood, taken after pregnancy. In DNA, the CDR3 is TGTGCCAGCAGCTTAGGCCCCTTGGGGGACAGGGGGCAGAAGACCCAGTACTTC. Translation gives CASSLGPLGDRGQKTQYF.